These T cell receptor beta chains were read from a single sample in a study of identifying expanded T cells in peripheral blood. The method was immunoSEQ multiplex PCR; TCRdb's version includes in-frame clones alone and lacks a portion of them. In the table there are tens of thousands of clones, around 87% of which are singletons. Input material: blood. These receptors were taken from a person aged 18 to 70 in good health. Both conserved end residues are part of each CDR3. Each record gives: V gene, clone size, J gene, D gene, CDR3 DNA, CDR3 protein. The D gene is left open where the match is weak. The size of a clone is reported for some rows only, either as once, few or many, or as a class for expanded clones.

TRBV6-1	.	TRBJ2-3	.	TGTGCCAGCAGTGAAGTTACAGGGACACCCACAGATACGCAGTATTTT	CASSEVTGTPTDTQYF
TRBV6-1	.	TRBJ2-7	TRBD2	TGTGCCAGCAGTGAGGACGTAGCGGGGGCGGCAGAGCAGTACTTC	CASSEDVAGAAEQYF
TRBV19	.	TRBJ2-7	.	TGTGCCAGTGGGGCAGGGTACGCGCGGGAGCAGTACTTC	CASGAGYAREQYF
TRBV6-4	.	TRBJ2-1	.	TGTGCCAGCAGTGTTGGCAGGGGCTACAATGAGCAGTTCTTC	CASSVGRGYNEQFF
TRBV4-3	.	TRBJ2-7	.	TGCGCCAGCAGCCAAGAAGTTGGGGAGGCCTACGAGCAGTACTTC	CASSQEVGEAYEQYF
TRBV13	.	TRBJ2-7	.	TGTGCCAGCAGCTTAGGACAGTCGAGCTCCTACGAGCAGTACTTC	CASSLGQSSSYEQYF
TRBV9	.	TRBJ2-7	.	TGTGCCAGCAGCGTAGGCACTGATAAGACCTACGAGCAGTACTTC	CASSVGTDKTYEQYF
TRBV11-2	once	TRBJ2-3	.	TGTGCCAGCAGCAAGGCCAGTGCAGATACGCAGTATTTT	CASSKASADTQYF
TRBV5-4	.	TRBJ2-5	.	TGTGCCAGCAGCTTGGACGGGGGCGAGAAGACCCAGTACTTC	CASSLDGGEKTQYF
TRBV10-3	.	TRBJ1-6	.	TGTGCCATCAGTATTAGTGGGAAGGATTCACCCCTCCACTTT	CAISISGKDSPLHF
TRBV4-2	.	TRBJ2-2	TRBD2	TGTGCCAGCAGCCACCGACTAGCGGTGAACACCGGGGAGCTGTTTTTT	CASSHRLAVNTGELFF
TRBV4-3	.	TRBJ1-5	.	TGCGCCAGCAGCCAAGATTGGGGCAGGGTTGGTCAGCCCCAGCATTTT	CASSQDWGRVGQPQHF
TRBV25-1	.	TRBJ2-1	.	TGTGCCAGCAGCGCCACCCAACAGCTCTCCTACAATGAGCAGTTCTTC	CASSATQQLSYNEQFF
TRBV7-2	once	TRBJ2-3	.	TGTGCCAGCAGCCGTCGACAGGACACAGATACGCAGTATTTT	CASSRRQDTDTQYF
TRBV30	.	TRBJ2-1	.	TGTGCCTGGAGTCGTGGTTCCTACAATGAGCAGTTCTTC	CAWSRGSYNEQFF
TRBV7-6	.	TRBJ2-2	.	TGTGCCAGCAGCCCCCGGGAGACTAGGAGGGTGTTTTTT	CASSPRETRRVFF
TRBV21-1	.	TRBJ2-6	.	TGTGCCAGCAGCACACCCCTAACAGGGGGCGCGGGTCCTGGGGCCAACGTCCTGACTTTC	CASSTPLTGGAGPGANVLTF
TRBV27	.	TRBJ2-3	TRBD2	TGTGCCAGCAGTTTCTATGGACTAGCGGGCGCCACAGATACGCAGTATTTT	CASSFYGLAGATDTQYF
TRBV6-4	.	TRBJ2-6	.	TGTGCCAGCAGTGACTCCCGGTCTGGGGCCAACGTCCTGACTTTC	CASSDSRSGANVLTF
TRBV27	.	TRBJ2-7	.	TGTGCCAGCAGTTCAATTACAGCCTCCTACGAGCAGTACTTC	CASSSITASYEQYF
TRBV7-2	few	TRBJ1-1	.	TGTGCCAGCAGCACACACGGGAACACTGAAGCTTTCTTT	CASSTHGNTEAFF
TRBV7-9	.	TRBJ2-1	.	TGTGCCAGCAGCTTAGCGAACCGGGTGGGTGAGCAGTTCTTC	CASSLANRVGEQFF
TRBV18	.	TRBJ2-5	.	TGTGCCAGCTCACCAATCGGGGCGGCCGGGGAGACCCAGTACTTC	CASSPIGAAGETQYF
TRBV7-3	.	TRBJ2-1	.	TGTGCCAGCAGCTTACTTGGATCTTCTTACAATGAGCAGTTCTTC	CASSLLGSSYNEQFF
TRBV19	.	TRBJ2-3	TRBD2	TGTGCCAGTAGTAATGGACTAGCGACAGATACGCAGTATTTT	CASSNGLATDTQYF
TRBV6-4	medium-sized	TRBJ2-2	.	TGTGCCAGCAGTGAACGGGCCCACGGGGAGCTGTTTTTT	CASSERAHGELFF
TRBV5-6	.	TRBJ1-2	.	TGTGCCAGCAGCTTGCCGGGTCCCCACTATGGCTACACCTTC	CASSLPGPHYGYTF